These T cell receptor beta chains were read from a single sample in a study of T cell clonotyping in hematopoietic cell transplantation. Here immunoSEQ multiplex PCR was the method, and the copy in TCRdb shows in-frame clones only, minus some. This sample yields around 26,000 clones, of which less than 85% are seen a single time; over 1.5% belongs to the top ten. The specimen was peripheral blood mononuclear cells, collected before stem cell transplant. These receptors were obtained from a man between 40 and 49 years old with acute myeloid leukemia. Some clones in this sample may be carry-over from other donors' samples. Both conserved end residues are part of each CDR3. The D gene is left open where the match is weak. Rows give clone size only sometimes, using once, few, many, or a class for an expanded clone.

clone_size: -; j_call: TRBJ2-7; v_call: TRBV4-3; d_call: -; cdr3_aa: CASSQEWGADLTYEQYF; cdr3_nt: TGCGCCAGCAGCCAAGAATGGGGGGCGGACCTGACCTACGAGCAGTACTTC
clone_size: -; j_call: TRBJ2-5; v_call: TRBV5-4; d_call: -; cdr3_aa: CASSLDSQQETQYF; cdr3_nt: TGTGCCAGCAGCTTGGACAGCCAACAAGAGACCCAGTACTTC
clone_size: -; j_call: TRBJ1-1; v_call: TRBV19; d_call: TRBD1; cdr3_aa: CASSTGQGSPEAFF; cdr3_nt: TGTGCCAGTAGTACGGGACAGGGGAGTCCTGAAGCTTTCTTT
clone_size: -; j_call: TRBJ1-1; v_call: TRBV9; d_call: TRBD1; cdr3_aa: CASSARQGHTEAFF; cdr3_nt: TGTGCCAGCAGCGCAAGACAGGGACACACTGAAGCTTTCTTT
clone_size: -; j_call: TRBJ2-6; v_call: TRBV6-6; d_call: -; cdr3_aa: CASSMQYSGANVLTF; cdr3_nt: TGTGCCAGCAGTATGCAATACTCTGGGGCCAACGTCCTGACTTTC
clone_size: -; j_call: TRBJ2-7; v_call: TRBV2; d_call: TRBD1; cdr3_aa: CASRRTGLWPEQYF; cdr3_nt: TGTGCCAGCAGGCGGACAGGGTTGTGGCCGGAGCAGTACTTC
clone_size: -; j_call: TRBJ2-5; v_call: TRBV2; d_call: -; cdr3_aa: CASSVYIETQYF; cdr3_nt: TGTGCCAGCAGTGTTTATATAGAGACCCAGTACTTC
clone_size: -; j_call: TRBJ1-5; v_call: TRBV29-1; d_call: TRBD1; cdr3_aa: CSVTGGSNQPQHF; cdr3_nt: TGCAGCGTCACAGGGGGTAGCAATCAGCCCCAGCATTTT
clone_size: -; j_call: TRBJ2-2; v_call: TRBV6-5; d_call: -; cdr3_aa: CASSPTGPGELFF; cdr3_nt: TGTGCCAGCAGCCCTACAGGGCCCGGGGAGCTGTTTTTT
clone_size: -; j_call: TRBJ1-2; v_call: TRBV7-2; d_call: -; cdr3_aa: CASSPHRAGGNYGYTF; cdr3_nt: TGTGCCAGCAGCCCCCACAGGGCGGGTGGTAACTATGGCTACACCTTC
clone_size: -; j_call: TRBJ2-7; v_call: TRBV6-1; d_call: -; cdr3_aa: CASRPGPYEQYF; cdr3_nt: TGTGCCAGCAGGCCGGGACCCTACGAGCAGTACTTC
clone_size: -; j_call: TRBJ2-1; v_call: TRBV5-1; d_call: TRBD1; cdr3_aa: CASSSESTGQPYNEQFF; cdr3_nt: TGCGCCAGCAGCTCAGAGTCAACGGGACAGCCCTACAATGAGCAGTTCTTC
clone_size: -; j_call: TRBJ1-1; v_call: TRBV29-1; d_call: -; cdr3_aa: CSVEHGGEAFF; cdr3_nt: TGCAGCGTTGAGCATGGGGGTGAAGCTTTCTTT
clone_size: -; j_call: TRBJ2-3; v_call: TRBV5-1; d_call: -; cdr3_aa: CASSLGTADTQYF; cdr3_nt: TGCGCCAGCAGCTTGGGGACCGCAGATACGCAGTATTTT
clone_size: -; j_call: TRBJ1-1; v_call: TRBV18; d_call: -; cdr3_aa: CASSLTREAEAFF; cdr3_nt: TGTGCCAGCTCACTGACCAGGGAGGCTGAAGCTTTCTTT
clone_size: -; j_call: TRBJ1-1; v_call: TRBV5-6; d_call: TRBD1; cdr3_aa: CASSLGAGTAFEAFF; cdr3_nt: TGTGCCAGCAGCTTGGGAGCCGGGACAGCCTTTGAAGCTTTCTTT
clone_size: -; j_call: TRBJ1-1; v_call: TRBV7-8; d_call: -; cdr3_aa: CASSLVTSGVAEAFF; cdr3_nt: TGTGCCAGCAGCTTAGTGACTTCAGGAGTGGCTGAAGCTTTCTTT
clone_size: -; j_call: TRBJ1-2; v_call: TRBV2; d_call: -; cdr3_aa: CASSQTLNYGYTF; cdr3_nt: TGTGCCAGCAGTCAGACATTAAACTATGGCTACACCTTC
clone_size: -; j_call: TRBJ2-7; v_call: TRBV7-8; d_call: -; cdr3_aa: CASSESGVPYYEQYF; cdr3_nt: TGTGCCAGCAGCGAATCAGGGGTTCCTTACTACGAGCAGTACTTC
clone_size: once; j_call: TRBJ2-3; v_call: TRBV4-3; d_call: -; cdr3_aa: CASSQDRLGTDTQYF; cdr3_nt: TGCGCCAGCAGCCAAGATCGGTTGGGTACAGATACGCAGTATTTT
clone_size: -; j_call: TRBJ1-3; v_call: TRBV10-3; d_call: -; cdr3_aa: CAIGLSGNTIYF; cdr3_nt: TGTGCCATCGGGCTCTCTGGAAACACCATATATTTT
clone_size: few; j_call: TRBJ1-2; v_call: TRBV19; d_call: -; cdr3_aa: CASSPAANYGYTF; cdr3_nt: TGTGCCAGTAGCCCAGCGGCTAACTATGGCTACACCTTC
clone_size: -; j_call: TRBJ2-5; v_call: TRBV14; d_call: -; cdr3_aa: CASSQDRGWGKTQYF; cdr3_nt: TGTGCCAGCAGCCAAGATAGGGGATGGGGAAAGACCCAGTACTTC
clone_size: -; j_call: TRBJ1-5; v_call: TRBV2; d_call: -; cdr3_aa: CASSREGRGGNQPQHF; cdr3_nt: TGTGCCAGCAGTAGGGAGGGCCGCGGGGGCAATCAGCCCCAGCATTTT
clone_size: -; j_call: TRBJ2-1; v_call: TRBV21-1; d_call: -; cdr3_aa: CASSKPTGPEQFF; cdr3_nt: TGTGCCAGCAGCAAACCCACGGGGCCTGAGCAGTTCTTC
clone_size: -; j_call: TRBJ2-7; v_call: TRBV11-2; d_call: -; cdr3_aa: CASSLVLEQYF; cdr3_nt: TGTGCCAGCAGCTTAGTTCTCGAGCAGTACTTC
clone_size: few; j_call: TRBJ2-1; v_call: TRBV7-3; d_call: TRBD1; cdr3_aa: CASSYGAGGNEQFF; cdr3_nt: TGTGCCAGCAGCTACGGAGCAGGGGGCAATGAGCAGTTCTTC
clone_size: -; j_call: TRBJ1-5; v_call: TRBV7-2; d_call: TRBD1; cdr3_aa: CASSYRGIGVGQPQHF; cdr3_nt: TGTGCCAGCAGCTACAGGGGTATTGGGGTGGGTCAGCCCCAGCATTTT
clone_size: -; j_call: TRBJ2-7; v_call: TRBV6-5; d_call: TRBD1; cdr3_aa: CASSEGQSIYEQYF; cdr3_nt: TGTGCCAGCAGCGAGGGACAGTCCATCTACGAGCAGTACTTC
clone_size: -; j_call: TRBJ2-7; v_call: TRBV11-2; d_call: TRBD1; cdr3_aa: CASSQRSGTGRLEQYF; cdr3_nt: TGTGCCAGCAGCCAGCGCTCCGGGACAGGGAGGTTGGAGCAGTACTTC